These 24 T cell receptor beta chains were sequenced from one sample in a study of blood T cell repertoires in COVID-19. TCRdb's copy holds only in-frame clones and misses some; the assay was immunoSEQ multiplex PCR. The table shows fewer than 350,000 clones, with around 89% occurring only once. Sample: peripheral blood. The source of these receptors is a man aged 35-49 years with acute or convalescent COVID-19.

A word on this clone: Other DNA sequences in the sample encode the same CDR3. The chain carries TRBV7-2 and TRBJ1-1, with D hard to call. The germline V gene encodes CDR1 SGHTA and CDR2 FQGNSA. V lost 1 base, J lost 1 base, and 4 bases lay in between. This CDR3 has 13 amino acids. The chain's CDR3 is CASSLVRNTEAFF. As DNA, the CDR3 is TGTGCCAGCAGCTTAGTTCGGAACACTGAAGCTTTCTTT.

V usage is TRBV6-6 and J usage is TRBJ1-2; TRBD1 agrees at 9 bases. Germline CDR1 and CDR2: MNHNY and SVGAGI (reference sequence). The CDR3 sequence is 16 residues long. V shed 1 base and J 2 bases; nucleotides not matched to a gene: 5. DNA for the CDR3: TGTGCCAGCAGTTACTTGCCCGGACAGGGGAACTATGGCTACACCTTC. This sequence encodes CASSYLPGQGNYGYTF.

The chain combines TRBV6-6 with TRBJ1-1, with D perhaps matching TRBD1 (6 bases). The V end lost 7 bases, the J end lost 0 bases, and 12 bases lay between the germline ends. Germline CDR1 MNHNY, CDR2 SVGAGI (reference sequence). The CDR3 length is 14 residues. In nucleotides, the CDR3 is TGTGCCAGCACCCAGGACAGCTTGAACACTGAAGCTTTCTTT. Protein sequence: CASTQDSLNTEAFF.

The J gene is TRBJ1-2, the V gene TRBV11-2, with TRBD1 identical over 7 bases. Germline CDR1 SGHAT, CDR2 FQNNGV. This CDR3 region has 15 residues. V shed 1 base, J shed 1 base, and the junction held 3 bases outside the gene matches. The CDR3 nucleotides are TGTGCCAGCAGCTTAGGACAGGGTCTTAACTATGGCTACACCTTC. It is translated as CASSLGQGLNYGYTF.

This clone was observed a few times. CDR3 bases: TGTGCCAGCAGTGCTCATACAGGGCAGACCTACAATGAGCAGTTCTTC. Protein sequence: CASSAHTGQTYNEQFF. This sequence joins TRBV6-1 and TRBJ2-1, with D perhaps TRBD1 (6 bases). This CDR3 spans 16 amino acids. Trimming shortened V by 4 bases and J by 2 bases, and 15 bases separated the two germline ends. Germline CDR1 MNHNS, CDR2 SASEGT.

The chain couples TRBV9 to TRBJ1-6; unclear D gene. The CDR3 loop spans 14 amino acids. The germline CDR1 and CDR2 sequences are SGDLS and YYNGEE. Trimming took off 0 bases at V and 7 bases at J, with 8 bases between the two ends. The chain's CDR3 is CASSVDGGNSPLHF. The CDR3 DNA reads TGTGCCAGCAGCGTAGACGGAGGGAATTCACCCCTCCACTTT.

J is TRBJ1-6 and V is TRBV3-1 (or the pseudogene TRBV3-2); no clear D. This CDR3 has 12 residues. Trimming left V 3 bases short and J 10 bases short, with 7 bases between. The germline V gene has CDR1 LGHDT and CDR2 YNNKEL (reference sequence). In nucleotides, the CDR3 is TGTGCCAGCAGCCACCACCTATCACCCCTCCACTTT. Its translation: CASSHHLSPLHF.

The J gene is TRBJ2-7, the V gene TRBV15; D is unresolved. CDR1 LNHNV and CDR2 YYDKDF come from the germline V gene (reference sequence). CDR3 length: 15 amino acids. Trimming took 2 bases from V and 2 from J, leaving 13 bases between them. As DNA, the CDR3 is TGTGCCACCAGCAGAACCATTGGGCAGGCCTACGAGCAGTACTTC. The encoded protein is CATSRTIGQAYEQYF. Full variable domain (rest looked up from reference TRBV15 and TRBJ2-7): DAMVIQNPRYQVTQFGKPVTLSCSQTLNHNVMYWYQQKSSQAPKLLFHYYDKDFNNEADTPDNFQSRRPNTSFCFLDIRSPGLGDTAMYLCATSRTIGQAYEQYFGPGTRLTVT.

In DNA form, the CDR3 reads TGTGCCAGCAGTGAGTCAAGCGGGGGGGCCGATGAGCAGTTCTTC. It specifies CASSESSGGADEQFF. The rearrangement uses TRBV6-1 and TRBJ2-1; TRBD2 matches 10 bases. The CDR3 consists of 15 residues. CDR1 MNHNS and CDR2 SASEGT come from the germline V gene. V shed 3 bases and J 8 bases; nucleotides not matched to a gene: 7.

V usage is TRBV5-1 and J usage is TRBJ2-7; tentatively, D is TRBD1 (5 bases). Germline CDR1 reads SGHRS; CDR2 reads YFSETQ. The CDR3 totals 14 residues. Trimming removed 0 bases from V and 5 bases from J, with 12 bases in between. DNA of the CDR3: TGCGCCAGCAGCTTGGGGGGCAGGGTGAACGAGCAGTACTTC. Its protein is CASSLGGRVNEQYF.

V usage is TRBV21-1 and J usage is TRBJ2-5; whether TRBD2, the table's D call, matches the DNA was not checked. TRBV21-1 is labeled a pseudogene. The CDR3 extends over 16 amino acids. In nucleotides, the CDR3 is TGTGCCAGCAGCAAAGGAGGGACTGGGGCGCGGGAGACCCAGTACTTC. Translating gives CASSKGGTGARETQYF.

The rearrangement links TRBV9 to TRBJ1-2, with 8 bases fitting TRBD1. This CDR3 is built from 17 residues. Germline CDR1 is SGDLS and CDR2 is YYNGEE. V gave up 0 bases and J gave up 8 bases; unmatched junction bases: 15. CDR3 sequence (DNA): TGTGCCAGCAGCGTAGAAGTAGGGGGCAGGGGGCGGCAAGGCTACACCTTC. Its protein product is CASSVEVGGRGRQGYTF.

J is TRBJ2-2 and V is TRBV24-1; tentatively, D is TRBD1 (6 bases). This CDR3 region has 13 residues. V lost 6 bases, J lost 7 bases, and 11 bases lay in between. Germline V gene data show CDR1 as KGHDR and CDR2 as SFDVKD. The DNA for the CDR3 is TGTGCCACCAGTCGCAGGGGCGACGGGGAGCTGTTTTTT. It translates to CATSRRGDGELFF.

V usage is TRBV7-6 and J usage is TRBJ1-1; possibly TRBD1 for D (6 bases). The CDR3 loop spans 14 amino acids. CDR1 and CDR2 (germline): SGHVS, FNYEAQ. The ends were cut back, 3 bases at V and 1 base at J, with 9 bases in the middle. CDR3 sequence (DNA): TGTGCCAGCAGCTTGAGGGGGTCGAACACTGAAGCTTTCTTT. It codes for CASSLRGSNTEAFF.

V is TRBV6-2 or TRBV6-3 and J is TRBJ1-1; TRBD1 is a possible D gene (6 bases). CDR3 length: 15 amino acids. The V end lost 2 bases, the J end lost 1 base, and 11 bases lay between the germline ends. Germline CDR1 and CDR2: MNHEY and SVGEGT. The chain's CDR3 is CASSYPSRGNTEAFF. As DNA, the CDR3 is TGTGCCAGCAGTTACCCCTCCAGGGGGAACACTGAAGCTTTCTTT.

The chain links TRBV5-5 to TRBJ1-4; 7 nucleotides match TRBD1. Germline assignment: CDR1 SGHKS and CDR2 YYEKEE (reference sequence). The J segment lost 8 bases and the V segment lost 3 bases, leaving 10 bases of the junction unmatched. The CDR3 loop spans 15 amino acids. CDR3: CASSWLQGSGEKLFF. The CDR3 DNA sequence: TGTGCCAGCAGCTGGCTACAGGGGTCAGGGGAAAAACTGTTTTTT.

The chain recombines TRBV3-1 (or the pseudogene TRBV3-2) with TRBJ2-2, with TRBD2 matching over 7 bases. The germline CDR1 and CDR2 sequences are LGHDT and YNNKEL (reference sequence). This CDR3 region has 15 residues. The ends lost 4 bases at V and 6 bases at J; junction bases unmatched: 8. CDR3 loop: CASSPRGGMAGELFF. The CDR3 region has the DNA TGTGCCAGCAGCCCCCGCGGGGGAATGGCCGGGGAGCTGTTTTTT.

The rearrangement joins TRBV2 to TRBJ2-6, with D possibly matching TRBD2 (5 bases). Trimming stripped 7 bases from V and 0 bases from J, with 7 bases between. Germline V CDR1 and CDR2: SNHLY, FYNNEI. The CDR3 has 14 amino acids. The CDR3 DNA is TGTGCCAGCAAACTAGACTCTGGGGCCAACGTCCTGACTTTC. Translating gives CASKLDSGANVLTF. The full variable domain, completed using reference TRBV2 and TRBJ2-6, is EPEVTQTPSHQVTQMGQEVILRCVPISNHLYFYWYRQILGQKVEFLVSFYNNEISEKSEIFDDQFSVERPDGSNFTLKIRSTKLEDSAMYFCASKLDSGANVLTFGAGSRLTVL.

The chain recombines TRBV7-2 with TRBJ1-5; tentatively, D is TRBD1 (5 bases). V lost 3 bases and J lost 5, with 14 bases in between. Per germline, CDR1 SGHTA and CDR2 FQGNSA. The CDR3 has 15 amino acids. The CDR3 bases are TGTGCCAGCAGCTTTGGCAGGGTCGATCATCAGCCCCAGCATTTT. Its protein product is CASSFGRVDHQPQHF. Filled out from reference TRBV7-2 and TRBJ1-5, the complete variable domain reads GAGVSQSPSNKVTEKGKDVELRCDPISGHTALYWYRQSLGQGLEFLIYFQGNSAPDKSGLPSDRFSAERTGGSVSTLTIQRTQQEDSAVYLCASSFGRVDHQPQHFGDGTRLSIL.

V and J are TRBV19 and TRBJ1-2, with 10 bases that match TRBD1. Germline CDR1 and CDR2: LNHDA and SQIVND (reference sequence). The CDR3 consists of 13 residues. Trimming removed 10 bases from V and 3 bases from J; junction bases left unmatched: 5. The CDR3 DNA is TGTGCCATTCGGGACAGGGGTTACTATGGCTACACCTTC. It specifies CAIRDRGYYGYTF.

The CDR3 DNA is TGTGCCAGCAGCCAGAGCGGGAGTAGCACAGATACGCAGTATTTT. It encodes CASSQSGSSTDTQYF. The V and J genes are TRBV11-1 and TRBJ2-3, with 8 bases aligning to TRBD2. After removal of 5 bases from V and 0 bases from J, the junction contained 4 bases not matched to a gene. The CDR3 extends over 15 amino acids. In germline, CDR1 is SGHAT, CDR2 FQDESV (reference sequence).

CDR3 sequence: CASGLVLTGDAPGELFF. CDR3 nucleotides: TGTGCTAGTGGTTTGGTACTCACAGGGGACGCGCCCGGGGAGCTGTTTTTT. The rearrangement uses TRBV12-5 and TRBJ2-2; 7 nucleotides align to TRBD1. After removal of 0 bases from V and 6 bases from J, the junction contained 10 bases not matched to a gene. The CDR3 is made up of 17 amino acids. The germline CDR1 and CDR2 sequences are LGHNT and FRNRAP.

The chain combines TRBV12-3 or TRBV12-4 with TRBJ1-2; D unclear. The CDR3 sequence is 12 residues long. V lost 3 bases, J lost 5 bases, and 7 bases lay in between. CDR3 loop: CASSFIRYGYTF. The CDR3, as DNA: TGTGCCAGCAGTTTTATCCGGTATGGCTACACCTTC.

The rearrangement links TRBV10-3 to TRBJ2-2, with D possibly matching TRBD2 (6 bases). Germline CDR1 is ENHRY and CDR2 is SYGVKD. The CDR3 runs 14 residues. The germline V and J ends were trimmed by 5 bases and 3 bases, with 10 bases remaining between them. Written as DNA, the CDR3 is TGTGCCATCAGTCACTGGGGGGACACCGGGGAGCTGTTTTTT. It codes for CAISHWGDTGELFF.